Shown below are 25 T cell receptor beta chains from a single sample sequenced in a study of pediatric ulcerative colitis (dated by TCRdb to 2018 to 2020). Receptor libraries were prepared by the immunoSEQ multiplex PCR assay. The clones in this table, taken by TCRdb from immuneACCESS, are in-frame only. Not every clone is retained; where verified, under half of the shortfall comes from an unresolved V gene, and the cause of the rest is unknown. The sample contains roughly 37,000 clones, less than 90% of them found a single time. Roughly 23% of the sample comes from the top ten. Material: blood. These receptors were collected from a girl between 5 and 17 years old with moderate ulcerative colitis.

This chain's CDR3 is CATSPPFADTQYF. In DNA form, the CDR3 reads TGTGCCACCAGCCCTCCGTTTGCAGATACGCAGTATTTT. V and J are TRBV15 and TRBJ2-3; D ambiguous. Deletions cut 5 bases from V and 4 bases from J, with 10 bases between. The CDR3 is made up of 13 amino acids. Germline V gene data show CDR1 as LNHNV and CDR2 as YYDKDF (reference sequence).

This chain uses TRBV10-1 with TRBJ1-6; tentative D call: TRBD1 (6 bases). The germline V gene has CDR1 WNHNN and CDR2 SYGVQD (reference sequence). V gave up 6 bases and J gave up 8 bases, with 14 bases separating them. The CDR3 runs 14 residues. CDR3 DNA sequence: TGCGCCAGCAGCCGACAGGCGGCGGATTCACCCCTCCACTTT. The encoded protein is CASSRQAADSPLHF.

The rearrangement links TRBV25-1 to TRBJ1-1; 10 nucleotides line up with TRBD1. CDR3 size: 16 residues. Germline trimming cut 3 bases from V and 2 bases from J; bases unmatched to any gene: 6. CDR1 and CDR2 from the germline V gene are MGHDK and SYGVNS. CDR3 in DNA: TGTGCCAGCAGTGACCGGGACAGGGGTATAAACACTGAAGCTTTCTTT. It translates to CASSDRDRGINTEAFF. Full variable domain (remainder filled in from reference TRBV25-1 and TRBJ1-1): EADIYQTPRYLVIGTGKKITLECSQTMGHDKMYWYQQDPGMELHLIHYSYGVNSTEKGDLSSESTVSRIRTEHFPLTLESARPSHTSQYLCASSDRDRGINTEAFFGQGTRLTVV.

This clone was seen more than once but under ten times. The chain recombines TRBV19 with TRBJ1-1, with D maybe TRBD1 (5 bases). V was trimmed by 4 bases and J by 4 bases, leaving 13 bases between them. Germline V gives CDR1 LNHDA, CDR2 SQIVND (reference sequence). This CDR3 is 14 amino acids long. For the CDR3, the DNA is TGTGCCAGTAGTACGGGGGGAGGCGGCACTGAAGCTTTCTTT. This translates into CASSTGGGGTEAFF.

In its sample, this clone was seen a few times. The CDR3 bases are TGTGCCAGCAGCACCGAGAGAGGCTATGGCTACACCTTC. Its protein is CASSTERGYGYTF. This chain joins TRBV5-5 and TRBJ1-2; D not resolved. Germline V CDR1 and CDR2: SGHKS, YYEKEE (reference sequence). The CDR3 spans 13 residues. V dropped 4 bases and J dropped 4 bases, with 11 bases sitting between them.

V usage is TRBV9 and J usage is TRBJ1-1, with 8 bases that match TRBD1. The germline V gene has CDR1 SGDLS and CDR2 YYNGEE. The CDR3 extends over 16 amino acids. V dropped 3 bases and J dropped 1; count of bases not matched to a gene: 8. The CDR3: CASSGGDRMWNTEAFF. DNA of the CDR3: TGTGCCAGCAGCGGGGGGGACAGGATGTGGAACACTGAAGCTTTCTTT.

This chain uses TRBV2 with TRBJ2-7; 9 nucleotides match TRBD2. This CDR3 contains 13 residues. J lost 4 bases, V lost 6 bases, and 4 bases had no gene match. Looked up from germline, CDR1 is SNHLY and CDR2 is FYNNEI. This chain's CDR3 is CASSAGLAYEQYF. The CDR3 DNA follows: TGTGCCAGCAGCGCGGGACTAGCTTACGAGCAGTACTTC. Based on the CDR3 plus reference TRBV2 and TRBJ2-7, the full variable domain is EPEVTQTPSHQVTQMGQEVILRCVPISNHLYFYWYRQILGQKVEFLVSFYNNEISEKSEIFDDQFSVERPDGSNFTLKIRSTKLEDSAMYFCASSAGLAYEQYFGPGTRLTVT.

The rearrangement joins TRBV5-5 to TRBJ2-3; 8 positions match TRBD2. Germline trimming cut 0 bases from V and 6 bases from J; bases unmatched to any gene: 18. There are 19 residues in the CDR3. Germline V lookup: CDR1 SGHKS, CDR2 YYEKEE (reference sequence). The DNA for the CDR3 is TGTGCCAGCAGCTTGGAGCGGGTCGAGCGGGGGAAATGGCGGGATACGCAGTATTTT. It encodes CASSLERVERGKWRDTQYF.

The chain combines TRBV5-1 with TRBJ2-1; D uncertain. V gave up 4 bases and J gave up 12 bases, with 11 bases separating them. Germline V gene data show CDR1 as SGHRS and CDR2 as YFSETQ. This CDR3 has 11 residues. In DNA form, the CDR3 reads TGCGCCAGCAGCCCCGATTACCGGCAGTTCTTC. Translating gives CASSPDYRQFF. Full variable domain (remainder filled in from reference TRBV5-1 and TRBJ2-1): KAGVTQTPRYLIKTRGQQVTLSCSPISGHRSVSWYQQTPGQGLQFLFEYFSETQRNKGNFPGRFSGRQFSNSRSEMNVSTLELGDSALYLCASSPDYRQFFGPGTRLTVL.

V usage is TRBV7-2 and J usage is TRBJ2-3; TRBD2 aligns across 11 bases. V gave up 3 bases and J gave up 6 bases; unmatched junction bases: 5. CDR3 size: 15 residues. Looked up from germline, CDR1 is SGHTA and CDR2 is FQGNSA. For the CDR3, the DNA is TGTGCCAGCAGCTTTTCCCTAGCGGGGGGTGATACGCAGTATTTT. It is translated as CASSFSLAGGDTQYF. The complete variable domain, with remaining parts taken from reference TRBV7-2 and TRBJ2-3, reads GAGVSQSPSNKVTEKGKDVELRCDPISGHTALYWYRQSLGQGLEFLIYFQGNSAPDKSGLPSDRFSAERTGGSVSTLTIQRTQQEDSAVYLCASSFSLAGGDTQYFGPGTRLTVL.

The V and J genes are TRBV7-2 and TRBJ1-5, with 8 positions matching TRBD1. The CDR3 totals 18 residues. The trim removed 5 bases at V and 0 bases at J, leaving 12 bases unmatched. Germline CDR1 is SGHTA and CDR2 is FQGNSA. CDR3 in DNA: TGTGCCAGCAGCCGACAGGGGTTGGGAGGCTATAGCAATCAGCCCCAGCATTTT. It encodes CASSRQGLGGYSNQPQHF.

This clone occurred a few times. This rearrangement joins TRBV5-6 to TRBJ1-1; no firm D call. This CDR3 contains 13 residues. Trimming left V 0 bases short and J 1 base short, with 4 bases between. CDR1 is SGHDT and CDR2 is YYEEEE in the germline V gene. This CDR3 reads CASSLGSNTEAFF. CDR3 sequence (DNA): TGTGCCAGCAGCTTGGGGTCGAACACTGAAGCTTTCTTT.

This chain uses TRBV2 with TRBJ2-1; 12 bases match TRBD2. Germline lookup yields CDR1 SNHLY and CDR2 FYNNEI. Germline trimming cut 6 bases from V and 14 bases from J; bases unmatched to any gene: 11. This CDR3 has 14 amino acids. CDR3 protein: CASSLTSGRGLKFF. DNA for the CDR3: TGTGCCAGCAGCTTGACTAGCGGGAGAGGGTTGAAGTTCTTC. The entire variable domain, with the rest obtained from reference TRBV2 and TRBJ2-1, is as follows: EPEVTQTPSHQVTQMGQEVILRCVPISNHLYFYWYRQILGQKVEFLVSFYNNEISEKSEIFDDQFSVERPDGSNFTLKIRSTKLEDSAMYFCASSLTSGRGLKFFGPGTRLTVL.

This sequence joins TRBV4-3 and TRBJ2-1; no reliable D call. This CDR3 contains 17 residues. Looked up from germline, CDR1 is LGHNA and CDR2 is YSLEER. With 0 bases removed from V and 0 bases from J, the gap between germline ends came to 12 bases. CDR3 amino acids: CASSQDVRAFSYNEQFF. In DNA, the CDR3 is TGCGCCAGCAGCCAAGATGTACGAGCCTTCTCCTACAATGAGCAGTTCTTC.

CDR3 protein: CASSFFSTDTQYF. As DNA, the CDR3 is TGTGCCAGCAGCTTCTTCTCCACAGATACGCAGTATTTT. The V and J genes are TRBV7-2 and TRBJ2-3; D unresolved. V was shortened by 3 bases and J by 2 bases, with 6 bases between the two germline ends. Germline values: CDR1 SGHTA, CDR2 FQGNSA. The CDR3 extends over 13 amino acids.

The chain carries TRBV11-2 and TRBJ2-2; D gene unclear. V was cut by 2 bases and J by 4 bases, with 5 bases left in between. The V gene's germline CDR1 is SGHAT and CDR2 FQNNGV. This CDR3 is built from 13 residues. The CDR3 DNA follows: TGTGCCAGCAGCTTATGGGCCACCGGGGAGCTGTTTTTT. Amino acid sequence: CASSLWATGELFF.

V and J are TRBV5-1 and TRBJ1-4; TRBD1 is a possible D gene (5 bases). V lost 2 bases, J lost 8 bases, and 7 bases lay in between. CDR1 SGHRS and CDR2 YFSETQ come from the germline V gene. CDR3 length equals 12 residues. CDR3 DNA sequence: TGCGCCAGCAGCTTTGAGGGGGAAAAACTGTTTTTT. The encoded protein is CASSFEGEKLFF.

This clone was observed a handful of times. This chain joins TRBV19 and TRBJ1-2; D possibly corresponds to TRBD1 (6 bases). The V gene's germline CDR1 is LNHDA and CDR2 SQIVND (reference sequence). The V gene lost 5 bases and the J gene lost 2 bases, with 12 bases spanning the gap. This CDR3 has 14 amino acids. In DNA form, the CDR3 reads TGTGCCAGTAGTCCCGCCGGACAGAACTATGGCTACACCTTC. It is translated as CASSPAGQNYGYTF.

The sample holds a few counts of this clone. The chain employs TRBV4-3 and TRBJ1-2, with D perhaps TRBD1 (6 bases). The CDR3 totals 15 residues. The ends were cut back, 0 bases at V and 4 bases at J, with 12 bases in the middle. The germline V gene has CDR1 LGHNA and CDR2 YSLEER. The CDR3 sequence is CASSQEGQNLYGYTF. The CDR3 DNA sequence: TGCGCCAGCAGCCAAGAAGGACAGAACCTCTATGGCTACACCTTC.

The count of this clone is one. The chain carries TRBV4-2 and TRBJ2-7; 13 nucleotides line up with TRBD2. This CDR3 comprises 17 residues. Germline loops: CDR1 LGHNA, CDR2 YNFKEQ. J gave up 7 bases and V 3 bases, and 12 bases lay outside the gene matches. CDR3 in amino acids: CASSHTATLAGGREQYF. CDR3 coding DNA: TGTGCCAGCAGCCACACAGCTACACTAGCGGGAGGGCGGGAGCAGTACTTC.

V is TRBV19 and J is TRBJ2-7; D gene ambiguous. The CDR3 has 13 amino acids. The V end was cut by 5 bases, the J end by 0 bases, with 8 bases between. Germline V gene lookup returns CDR1 LNHDA and CDR2 SQIVND (reference sequence). The CDR3 region has the DNA TGTGCCAGTAGTTGGCGGAGCTCCTACGAGCAGTACTTC. Protein: CASSWRSSYEQYF. The full variable domain, its missing parts supplied by reference TRBV19 and TRBJ2-7, is DGGITQSPKYLFRKEGQNVTLSCEQNLNHDAMYWYRQDPGQGLRLIYYSQIVNDFQKGDIAEGYSVSREKKESFPLTVTSAQKNPTAFYLCASSWRSSYEQYFGPGTRLTVT.

The rearrangement uses TRBV30 and TRBJ1-5; D is uncertain. The CDR3 length is 16 residues. From germline, CDR1 is GTSNPN and CDR2 SVGIG (reference sequence). The germline V and J ends were trimmed by 0 bases and 3 bases, with 15 bases remaining between them. Here the CDR3 reads CAWSVDDTFPNQPQHF. In nucleotides, the CDR3 is TGTGCCTGGAGTGTCGACGACACCTTCCCCAATCAGCCCCAGCATTTT.

V usage is TRBV25-1 and J usage is TRBJ1-1; D is unclear. V was pared by 1 base and J by 1 base, with 10 bases between. The CDR3 spans 15 residues. Germline lookup yields CDR1 MGHDK and CDR2 SYGVNS. CDR3 loop: CASSEWGAGNTEAFF. The CDR3, as DNA: TGTGCCAGCAGTGAATGGGGAGCGGGGAACACTGAAGCTTTCTTT.

The J gene is TRBJ1-1, the V gene TRBV5-1; perhaps TRBD1 as D (6 bases). The CDR3 has 15 amino acids. Per germline, CDR1 SGHRS and CDR2 YFSETQ. Trimming cost V 0 bases and J 4 bases, with 13 bases left between them. The CDR3 DNA reads TGCGCCAGCAGCTTGGTTCCGGGGGCTGGCACTGAAGCTTTCTTT. Translated, it gives CASSLVPGAGTEAFF. The variable domain in full, with the rest retrieved from reference TRBV5-1 and TRBJ1-1, is KAGVTQTPRYLIKTRGQQVTLSCSPISGHRSVSWYQQTPGQGLQFLFEYFSETQRNKGNFPGRFSGRQFSNSRSEMNVSTLELGDSALYLCASSLVPGAGTEAFFGQGTRLTVV.

The chain is built from TRBV29-1 and TRBJ2-1; TRBD2 matches 10 bases. Germline lookup yields CDR1 SQVTM and CDR2 ANQGSEA. V was pared by 4 bases and J by 6 bases, with 12 bases of the junction left unmatched. The CDR3 loop spans 16 amino acids. The CDR3 sequence: CSVVGLAGELINEQFF. The CDR3 nucleotides are TGCAGCGTTGTAGGTCTAGCGGGAGAGTTGATCAATGAGCAGTTCTTC.